The present T cell receptor beta chain was sequenced within a study of blood T cells in healthy people across ages. Study as a whole: About one barcoded beta molecule was captured per two T cells (by template switching). General study findings and limits: No conclusive comparison of naive versus antigen-experienced cells was possible with unsorted PBMCs.

A note on this clonotype: The antigen is unknown.

Germline CDR1 and CDR2: DFQATT and SNEGSKA (reference sequence). CDR3 length: 18 residues. Using a J-beta primer mix together with a sample-barcoded 5' primer, a second PCR was run for roughly 6 to 12 cycles. TCRdb used MiXCR to reprocess the 5' RACE reads, holding one entry per CDR3 protein. This table has fewer than 950,000 distinct CDR3 sequences, roughly 53% appearing once. This sequence joins TRBV20-1 and TRBJ2-5; 8 bases map to TRBD1. The tail of the sequence fits TRBJ2-7 better, so the J call may be wrong. What was sequenced was blood. This sequence originates from a man older than 75 in good health. The CDR3 nucleotides are TGCAGTGCTAGCGACCTGGAGGTTCGAGCAGGGGGCTGGTACGAGCAGTACTTC. It yields the protein CSASDLEVRAGGWYEQYF.